This is a list of T cell receptor beta chains from one sample in a study of memory CD4+ T cells and cytomegalovirus serostatus. Clones were read by immunoSEQ multiplex PCR, and TCRdb kept only the in-frame ones, dropping some. The sample lists roughly 45,000 clones; about 78% were seen once. Sequencing input: memory CD4+ T cells from blood. The receptors here all came from an adult in good health and CMV-seronegative. Both conserved end residues are part of each CDR3. Each record gives: D gene, V gene, clone size, J gene, CDR3 protein, CDR3 DNA. D genes are given only for firm matches. Where a row states a size, it is once, few, many or the class of an expanded clone; other rows omit it.

>NA|TRBV29-1|few|TRBJ1-2
CSVVAGGGNYGYTF
TGCAGCGTTGTAGCGGGGGGCGGCAACTATGGCTACACCTTC
>TRBD1|TRBV19|NA|TRBJ2-2
CASSMGTAANTGELFF
TGTGCCAGTAGTATGGGGACAGCTGCGAACACCGGGGAGCTGTTTTTT
>TRBD2|TRBV28|NA|TRBJ2-2
CASIGGGNTGELFF
TGTGCCAGCATCGGGGGGGGAAACACCGGGGAACTGTTTTTT
>TRBD1|TRBV7-2|few|TRBJ1-1
CASSPSDRGWGNTEAFF
TGTGCCAGCAGCCCCTCCGACAGGGGATGGGGGAACACTGAAGCTTTCTTT
>NA|TRBV20-1|NA|TRBJ2-3
CSAPRDTQYF
TGCAGTGCTCCTCGAGATACGCAGTATTTT
>NA|TRBV7-8|NA|TRBJ1-1
CASSRDTNTEAFF
TGTGCCAGCAGCCGGGACACCAACACTGAAGCTTTCTTT
>NA|TRBV6-6|NA|TRBJ1-5
CASSYTGDGAWPQHF
TGTGCCAGCAGTTACACGGGGGACGGAGCGTGGCCCCAGCATTTT
>TRBD1|TRBV7-2|NA|TRBJ1-1
CASSLVGQGHTEAFF
TGTGCCAGCAGCTTAGTGGGACAGGGCCACACTGAAGCTTTCTTT
>TRBD1|TRBV29-1|NA|TRBJ1-1
CSVDRDRNTEAFF
TGCAGCGTCGACCGGGACAGAAACACTGAAGCTTTCTTT
>NA|TRBV19|NA|TRBJ2-7
CASSKQINYEQYF
TGTGCCAGTAGTAAACAGATAAACTACGAGCAGTACTTC
>NA|TRBV6-5|once|TRBJ1-2
CASQGGGRGYGYTF
TGTGCCAGCCAGGGCGGGGGGCGAGGCTATGGCTACACCTTC
>NA|TRBV27|NA|TRBJ1-2
CASSFLPRGGRNYGYTF
TGTGCCAGCAGTTTTCTGCCTCGGGGGGGACGCAACTATGGCTACACCTTC
>TRBD1|TRBV27|NA|TRBJ1-1
CASSFRTGTGGARTEAFF
TGTGCCAGCAGTTTTAGAACGGGGACAGGGGGCGCGCGGACTGAAGCTTTCTTT
>TRBD1|TRBV11-3|NA|TRBJ2-1
CASSLNRGSYNEQFF
TGTGCCAGCAGCTTAAACAGGGGCTCTTACAATGAGCAGTTCTTC
>TRBD1|TRBV28|medium-sized|TRBJ1-6
CAIRTGGNSPLHF
TGTGCCATCCGGACAGGGGGTAATTCACCCCTCCACTTT
>TRBD2|TRBV5-4|NA|TRBJ2-1
CASSPGLEGRRFF
TGTGCCAGCAGCCCCGGACTAGAAGGGAGAAGGTTCTTC
>NA|TRBV4-1|NA|TRBJ1-1
CASSPLGHTNTEAFF
TGCGCCAGCAGCCCACTTGGACACACGAACACTGAAGCTTTCTTT
>NA|TRBV2|NA|TRBJ1-4
CASSPIRGTNEKLFF
TGTGCCAGCAGTCCTATCAGGGGAACTAATGAAAAACTGTTTTTT
>NA|TRBV6-1|NA|TRBJ2-7
CASSEVGYYEQYF
TGTGCCAGCAGTGAGGTCGGGTACTACGAGCAGTACTTC
>NA|TRBV20-1|NA|TRBJ2-7
CSARVLYEQYF
TGCAGTGCTAGGGTGCTCTACGAGCAGTACTTC
>TRBD2|TRBV4-2|NA|TRBJ2-5
CASSQTGGYHETQYF
TGTGCCAGCAGCCAAACGGGGGGATACCACGAGACCCAGTACTTC
>NA|TRBV27|once|TRBJ1-6
CASSLWGNNSPLHF
TGTGCCAGCAGTTTATGGGGAAATAATTCACCCCTCCACTTT
>TRBD2|TRBV4-1|NA|TRBJ2-7
CASSQGGLAAYEQYF
TGCGCCAGCAGCCAAGGGGGACTAGCGGCCTACGAGCAGTACTTC
>NA|TRBV11-2|few|TRBJ1-6
CASSSAYSPLHF
TGTGCCAGCAGCTCGGCTTATTCACCCCTCCACTTT
>NA|TRBV29-1|NA|TRBJ2-3
CSVEPGVTSTDTQYF
TGCAGCGTTGAGCCGGGGGTCACTAGCACAGATACGCAGTATTTT
>TRBD1|TRBV29-1|NA|TRBJ2-1
CSVGQGRNEQFF
TGCAGCGTCGGACAGGGGAGGAATGAGCAGTTCTTC
>TRBD1|TRBV7-3|NA|TRBJ1-2
CASSSGGTGLNGYTF
TGTGCCAGCAGCTCCGGCGGGACAGGGTTAAATGGCTACACCTTC
>NA|TRBV7-2|NA|TRBJ2-7
CASSLQDWGEQYF
TGTGCCAGCAGCTTACAGGATTGGGGCGAGCAGTACTTC
>NA|TRBV7-8|NA|TRBJ2-5
CASSLALGRNQETQYF
TGTGCCAGCAGCTTAGCGCTAGGACGAAACCAAGAGACCCAGTACTTC
>NA|TRBV7-9|few|TRBJ1-2
CASSPNVVETYGYTF
TGTGCCAGCAGCCCCAATGTCGTCGAGACCTATGGCTACACCTTC
>NA|TRBV19|NA|TRBJ2-3
CASSLGLTKDTQYF
TGTGCCAGTAGCCTGGGGCTGACGAAAGATACGCAGTATTTT
>NA|TRBV5-5|NA|TRBJ1-4
CASSLAKAATNEKLFF
TGTGCCAGCAGCTTGGCCAAGGCTGCAACTAATGAAAAACTGTTTTTT
>NA|TRBV15|few|TRBJ2-1
CATSRGGTSRQFF
TGTGCCACCAGCAGAGGGGGCACTAGCCGGCAGTTCTTC
>TRBD1|TRBV9|NA|TRBJ1-2
CASSVELGQGGYGYTF
TGTGCCAGCAGCGTAGAACTCGGACAGGGGGGCTATGGCTACACCTTC
>NA|TRBV4-1|NA|TRBJ2-3
CASSQDRPFTDTQYF
TGCGCCAGCAGCCAAGACAGGCCATTCACAGATACGCAGTATTTT
>TRBD1|TRBV28|NA|TRBJ2-3
CASSLDRGDDTQYF
TGTGCCAGCAGTTTAGACAGGGGTGATGATACGCAGTATTTT
>NA|TRBV5-1|NA|TRBJ1-1
CASKGEQNTEAFF
TGCGCCAGCAAAGGCGAACAGAACACTGAAGCTTTCTTT
>NA|TRBV2|NA|TRBJ2-4
CASSEIIVNIQYF
TGTGCCAGCAGTGAGATAATAGTAAACATTCAGTACTTC
>NA|TRBV28|NA|TRBJ1-5
CASSLTSGRNQPQHF
TGTGCCAGCAGTTTAACCTCAGGGCGCAATCAGCCCCAGCATTTT
>NA|TRBV28|NA|TRBJ1-5
CASSPRVSNQPQHF
TGTGCCAGCAGTCCCCGCGTTAGCAATCAGCCCCAGCATTTT
>NA|TRBV27|NA|TRBJ1-4
CASSLAGATNEKLFF
TGTGCCAGCAGTTTAGCAGGGGCAACTAATGAAAAACTGTTTTTT
>NA|TRBV6-5|NA|TRBJ2-7
CASSYPQQDGGKQYF
TGTGCCAGCAGTTACCCTCAACAGGACGGAGGCAAGCAGTACTTC
>TRBD1|TRBV27|NA|TRBJ2-7
CASSPNPTGYTYEQYF
TGTGCCAGCAGTCCAAATCCGACAGGGTATACCTACGAGCAGTACTTC
>NA|TRBV15|NA|TRBJ1-3
CATSSYDISGNTIYF
TGTGCCACCAGCAGTTACGACATCTCTGGAAACACCATATATTTT
>NA|TRBV4-3|once|TRBJ2-1
CASSQTGGRRSYNEQFF
TGCGCCAGCAGCCAAACCGGTGGCAGACGCTCCTACAATGAGCAGTTCTTC
>TRBD1|TRBV5-4|NA|TRBJ1-2
CASSRTGDFVAGYTF
TGTGCCAGCAGCCGGACAGGAGATTTTGTAGCTGGCTACACCTTC
>TRBD1|TRBV5-8|NA|TRBJ2-2
CASRDAGTGDYTGELFF
TGTGCCAGCAGAGATGCCGGGACAGGGGACTACACCGGGGAGCTGTTTTTT
>NA|TRBV5-6|NA|TRBJ2-7
CASSGGPSGATSLSYEQYF
TGTGCCAGCAGCGGCGGCCCGTCTGGAGCGACCTCTCTCTCCTACGAGCAGTACTTC
>NA|TRBV4-1|NA|TRBJ1-2
CASRETWDPILYGYTF
TGCGCCAGCAGGGAGACGTGGGACCCCATACTTTATGGCTACACCTTC
>TRBD1|TRBV25-1|NA|TRBJ2-3
CASSEYKTGTDTQYF
TGTGCCAGCAGTGAATATAAGACAGGGACGGATACGCAGTATTTT
>NA|TRBV28|NA|TRBJ1-6
CASTPGGGINSPLHF
TGTGCCAGCACCCCAGGTGGGGGGATTAATTCACCCCTCCACTTT
>NA|TRBV10-3|NA|TRBJ2-7
CATRAGSGRGYEQYF
TGTGCCACCAGAGCTGGGTCGGGCCGTGGCTACGAGCAGTACTTC
>NA|TRBV18|NA|TRBJ2-5
CASSPRDGETQYF
TGTGCCAGCTCACCAAGAGACGGGGAGACCCAGTACTTC